This TCR beta chain comes out of a study of beta chain features in type 1 diabetes. Reverse transcription of all isolated RNA meant that expressed TCRB transcripts were sequenced. Assay: immunoSEQ multiplex PCR; the TCRdb copy retains only in-frame clones and omits some. The sample lists about 340,000 clones, 13% occurring once. This clone was picked up a small number of times. Its antigen is as yet unknown. V was cut by 1 base and J by 9 bases, with 10 bases left in between. The CDR3 consists of 13 residues. Germline assignment: CDR1 SGHDN and CDR2 FVKESK. Findings and caveats of the study: Within each of all four CD4+ subsets, Type 1 diabetes patients had TCRB CDR3s that were moderately but significantly shorter. Within patients, naive, central memory and Treg TCRB repertoires seemed more similar than within healthy donors.

It was via CD45RO/CCR7/CD25/CD127/CD95/CD27 that CD4+ naive, central memory, regulatory and stem cell-like memory cells were sorted. V and J are TRBV14 and TRBJ2-1; TRBD2 might be the D (6 bases). The receptor comes from a woman under 30 with type 1 diabetes. The specimen was naive CD4+ T cells from blood. The CDR3 spells CASSQVTGAEQFF. The DNA of the CDR3 is TGTGCCAGCAGCCAAGTAACGGGAGCTGAGCAGTTCTTC.